This TCR beta chain appears in the sequencing data of a study of cytomegalovirus exposure and HLA in healthy donors (dated by TCRdb to 2017 to 2019). Study-wide context: An earlier analysis of about 560 of the donors reported approximately 260 Gb of sequence data and about 120 million unique TCR beta sequences obtained from about 200 million T cells. Roughly 300 gigabases of sequencing data and 91 million or so unique TCR sequences made up an early release that covered nearly 650 HLA-typed donors. A later analysis re-examined previously published TCR beta repertoires from over 500 donors and added high-resolution HLA genotyping to investigate patterns of TCR occurrence. Because of strong linkage in the cohort, roughly five DR-DQ haplotypes were treated as single units for association and clustering. Along with the approximately 650-subject first cohort, a separate validation cohort of over 90 different subjects was used. Typing coverage varied by locus: roughly 629-640 donors for A, B, C, DRB1 and DQB1; roughly 520 for DQA1; over 600 for DPA1; 400 to 480 for DPB1. The study aimed to test whether signatures of past pathogen exposure could be identified by cataloging public T cell receptors. A later genetic analysis took genome-wide SNP genotypes for 398 of the 666 donors and used that subset as a discovery cohort. HLA typing included class I and class II loci at four-digit resolution. An earlier analysis of 500 to 650 of the donors applied high-throughput TCR beta sequencing to assess whether each TCR beta V gene segment acted as functional or pseudogenic. Alongside the repertoire data, information on donor age, sex, ethnicity and CMV serostatus was compiled. Of the approximately 370 genotyped donors, less than 90% were placed in the genetic ancestry cluster associated with self-reported Caucasian donors. Among about 410 genotyped donors of the cohort, an average of around 250,000 unique TCR beta nucleotide sequences was sequenced per donor, of which roughly 18% were non-productive. In the later analysis, no new phenotypic data were used to find candidate immune exposures; instead, reliance was placed on TCR beta sequences and their occurrence across donors. To predict cytomegalovirus infection status, the study brought together high-throughput TCR immunosequencing, statistical association of individual TCRs with disease status, and machine learning. Every discovery cohort repertoire had been produced on one sequencing platform. The study used immunosequencing to profile the T cell repertoires of about 670 subjects and linked those repertoires to cytomegalovirus serostatus. General conclusions and limits of the study: Presence/absence analyses assumed roughly uniform sequencing depth across donors, an assumption that may not hold. Compared with the roughly 670-donor mean, donors in an Asian-associated ancestry cluster had fewer N-insertions in productive TCRs, according to a later genetic analysis. In an earlier analysis of approximately 600 of the donors, most TCR beta V segments were observed in productive rearrangements about 87% or about 30% of the time, broadly matching IMGT annotations. A later analysis found that most CMV-associated TCR beta chains appeared HLA-restricted, with HLA associations seemingly driven largely by CMV exposure. Compared with equally common non-associated chains, HLA-associated TCR beta chains in a later analysis were more clonally expanded and had lower generation probabilities. It was suggested by the authors that the approach could potentially be generalized to other disease states and immunological phenotypes. Because the 87-base-pair reads could not distinguish some IMGT-functional V segments, including TRBV6-2 and TRBV6-3, those segments were excluded. The sequencing pipeline was judged likely to have produced a cluster of highly shared sequence variants as a technical artifact. A further reported finding was that TCR beta sequences accurately predicted the HLA-A and HLA-B alleles for most subjects in the first cohort. Because HLA typing was missing for some donors at each locus, association tests included only the typed subset. The classifier was reported to diagnose cytomegalovirus status with high specificity and sensitivity in both the original cohort and the validation cohort. In a later analysis, the rate of TCR association differed among HLA loci, with DRB1 alleles having the most associated TCRs and HLA-C alleles having the fewest. In vitro tests confirmed that a few of the cytomegalovirus-associated TCR beta chains recognize cytomegalovirus antigens. Several of the top co-occurrence clusters appeared to be linked to parvovirus B19, influenza, CMV and Epstein-Barr virus, according to a later analysis. Most TCR sequences were observed very rarely across donors, whereas some public TCRs were present in many individuals. At a false discovery rate of 0.05, a later analysis linked some 17,000 TCR beta sequences to specific HLA alleles. In this cohort, only TCR beta chains were sequenced, and detectable features were limited by the absence of alpha or paired-chain data. In the study, about 150 TCR beta chains were listed as associated with cytomegalovirus. In a later genetic analysis, a missense DCLRE1C variant was associated with V-gene and J-gene trimming of TCR beta chains, and the association was replicated in an independent cohort. Roughly 15 rarely observed V segments, including chromosome 9 orphons, were excluded from the earlier analysis of several hundred of the donors because counts were too low. When HLA alleles, especially DR and DQ, strongly co-occurred, TCR associations were difficult to assign to individual alleles. The only immune exposure information available for the cohort was CMV serostatus. Linkage disequilibrium might explain the correlated functional status among segregating V segments, but an unknown experimental factor could not be excluded.

A remark on this clone: Its cognate antigen has yet to be identified. Base qualities are missing; no much larger clone stands one base away.

The receptor library was made with the immunoSEQ multiplex PCR assay. The multiplex PCR relied on a mix of 60 forward primers for TCR Vbeta segments and 13 reverse primers for TCR Jbeta segments. The CDR3 region of rearranged TCR beta genes was amplified from genomic DNA by a multiplex PCR assay. The Illumina HiSeq System was used to sequence the amplified TCR beta libraries as 87-base-pair reads. On the study's bioinformatics: A later analysis tallied approximately 87 million unique TCR beta chains across the 610 or so repertoires, and approximately 12 million of those chains were shared by two or more donors. Raw reads were error-corrected and collapsed into unique sequences by a nearest-neighbor algorithm in which closely related sequences were merged to remove PCR and sequencing errors. V, D and J gene segments were assigned by aligning CDR3 sequences to IMGT reference sequences. For a sequence to be retained, at least a six-nucleotide match to both a V gene segment and a J gene segment was required. A rearrangement was called productive if the CDR3 had no stop codons and remained in frame with V and J, and every other rearrangement was called non-productive. CDR3 was defined according to IMGT convention as the region running from the second conserved V-encoded cysteine to the conserved J-encoded phenylalanine. The earlier analysis of about 610 of the donors excluded any sequence lacking an unambiguous match to a single V gene segment. In an earlier analysis of approximately 610 of the donors, V segments were called functional above 56.7% productive rearrangements and were called segregating when the between-donor standard deviation exceeded 5%. To diagnose cytomegalovirus status from the catalog of TCR beta chain sequences, a statistical classification framework was built. A later analysis assigned V and J genes by comparing TCR nucleotide sequences with IMGT/GENE-DB human TR gene sequences. In a later analysis, CDR3 sequences and most-parsimonious VDJ recombination scenarios were assigned using the TCRdist pipeline. In a later analysis, each TCR beta chain was defined by its CDR3 amino acid sequence together with its V-gene family, and reads without a unique V-gene family were excluded. In a later analysis, several hundred highly shared, low-generation-probability nucleotide sequences were removed to address suspected cross-contamination and a sequencing artifact. In a later analysis, a clonal expansion index was calculated for each public chain from normalized within-repertoire ranks of inferred template counts. A later analysis computed generation probabilities with a VDJ recombination model fitted to out-of-frame rearrangements, and checked the results against IGoR. In a later analysis, hypergeometric tests were used to score TCR-TCR, TCR-HLA and TCR-CMV co-occurrence, with a repertoire-size bias correction applied to TCR pairs. False discovery rates were estimated in a later analysis by permuting HLA or CMV assignments 20 times. In a later analysis, co-occurring TCRs were grouped with DBSCAN, and TCRdist sequence similarity was added when clustering was performed within HLA-allele-positive subsets. For co-occurrence clustering, repertoires with fewer than 30,000 or more than 120,000 public chains were excluded, along with roughly 5 repertoires with anomalous nucleotide sharing. TCRdb obtained this table from immuneACCESS and retained in-frame rearrangements with V and J assigned. These tables miss some clones; where compared with another copy, unresolved V genes account for less than half of the shortfall, and the remainder is unexplained. V and J calls plus clone size are reproduced from that table; the DNA served to infer D and trimming. The sample data list about 88,000 clones, and about nine tenths of these were observed just once. Around 2.3% of the sample belongs to the ten largest clones.

In total, roughly 670 healthy bone marrow donors made up the cohort. At the time of sampling, all cohort members were nominally healthy, though unrecorded immune exposures were likely present. The donor was CMV seronegative and was included in the group of hundreds of seronegative cohort members. Every donor gave a peripheral blood sample, and the peripheral blood mononuclear cells from that sample were used for TCR beta sequencing. Genomic DNA was extracted from the blood cell samples with the Qiagen DNeasy Blood Extraction Kit. The germline V gene gives CDR1 as MDHEN and CDR2 as SYDVKM. Taken from cysteine to phenylalanine, the CDR3 has 21 residues. Solely the CDR3 DNA is kept, with 63 bases framed from the first base. The junction shows trimming of 7 bases on V and 0 bases on J, and the gene matches do not reach 21 bases of it.

The chain is encoded by TRBV28 joined to TRBJ2-3; a stretch of 11 junction bases matches TRBD2. Sequencing used PBMCs. The sequence derives from a man aged 18 to 29 in good health and CMV-seronegative. The CDR3: CASTRLWGPGTSGGSTDTQYF. The DNA sequence reads TGTGCCAGCACCAGACTTTGGGGGCCCGGGACTAGCGGAGGTAGCACAGATACGCAGTATTTT.